Listed below are T cell receptor beta chains from one sample, sequenced in a study of a mutant IDH1 vaccine in newly diagnosed glioma. Their target antigens are unknown. Produced via immunoSEQ multiplex PCR; TCRdb's table is partial and in-frame only. Here the sample spans about 36,000 clones, roughly 70% being singletons. The sample in question was PBMCs, obtained from a glioma patient whose treatment included an IDH1 peptide vaccine. Source of these receptors: a man aged 35 to 55 with glioma. CDR3s include the opening cysteine and the closing phenylalanine or tryptophan. D genes are given only for firm matches. Rows may omit the clone size; those that give it use once, few, many or a size class.

-	TRBV5-1	-	TRBJ1-6	TGCGCCAGCAGCTTGGTGGGACGGGATAATTCACCCCTCCACTTT	CASSLVGRDNSPLHF
TRBD1	TRBV2	-	TRBJ1-4	TGTGCCAGCAGTGAGGGGACAGGGGGAACCACAACTAATGAAAAACTGTTTTTT	CASSEGTGGTTTNEKLFF
-	TRBV7-2	-	TRBJ2-1	TGTGCCAGCAGCTTAGCGCGTGACAATGAGCAGTTCTTC	CASSLARDNEQFF
-	TRBV7-6	-	TRBJ2-4	TGTGCCAGCAGTCCTGTGGCCAGCTCAGCCAAAAACATTCAGTACTTC	CASSPVASSAKNIQYF
TRBD2	TRBV7-6	-	TRBJ2-1	TGTGCCAGCAGCCTCGGGACTAGCGGTTACAATGAGCAGTTCTTC	CASSLGTSGYNEQFF
-	TRBV11-2	-	TRBJ2-5	TGTGCCAGCAGCTTGTGGGAGGCCCCGAGGACCCAGTACTTC	CASSLWEAPRTQYF
TRBD1	TRBV4-3	once	TRBJ2-3	TGCGCCAGCAGCCTATACCCGGGACAGGGGGGGGACACAGATACGCAGTATTTT	CASSLYPGQGGDTDTQYF
-	TRBV2	-	TRBJ2-7	TGTGCCAGCCAAGGGGTCGAGCAGTACTTC	CASQGVEQYF
TRBD2	TRBV7-2	-	TRBJ2-1	TGTGCCAGCAGCACAGGACTAGCGGGAGGGCACGATGAGCAGTTCTTC	CASSTGLAGGHDEQFF
-	TRBV27	-	TRBJ1-4	TGTGCCAGCAGTTTCCGACAGGAGGGGGGTAATGAAAAACTGTTTTTT	CASSFRQEGGNEKLFF
TRBD1	TRBV30	once	TRBJ1-2	TGTGCCTGGAGTGGACCGAACAGGGGGGGATATGGCTACACCTTC	CAWSGPNRGGYGYTF
TRBD1	TRBV11-1	-	TRBJ2-7	TGTGCCAGCAGCTTAGGGGTCACAGGGGAGTACGAGCAGTACTTC	CASSLGVTGEYEQYF
TRBD2	TRBV2	once	TRBJ2-1	TGTGCCAGCAGCCCCGTCGGCGGGAGGGGCTCCTACAATGAGCAGTTCTTC	CASSPVGGRGSYNEQFF
-	TRBV5-1	medium-sized	TRBJ1-2	TGCGCCAGCAGCCGCCTGGTCGAGCGATATGGCTACACCTTC	CASSRLVERYGYTF
TRBD1	TRBV6-1	-	TRBJ1-2	TGTGCCAGCAGTGAAATGTCCCTAGGGACAGGAAAAGGCTACACCTTC	CASSEMSLGTGKGYTF
-	TRBV11-2	-	TRBJ2-1	TGTGCCAGCAGCTTAGTCGGGGTTGGCGGGTACAGTGAGCAGTTCTTC	CASSLVGVGGYSEQFF
-	TRBV9	-	TRBJ2-2	TGTGCCAGCAGCCCTCTTGGGCACGAGGCCACCGGGGAGCTGTTTTTT	CASSPLGHEATGELFF
-	TRBV10-3	few	TRBJ1-3	TGTGCCATCAGGGAGGCCTCTGGAAACACCATATATTTT	CAIREASGNTIYF
TRBD2	TRBV11-2	-	TRBJ2-7	TGTGCCAGCAGCTTAAATCCTAGCGGGACCTACGAGCAGTACTTC	CASSLNPSGTYEQYF
TRBD1	TRBV18	few	TRBJ2-3	TGTGCCAGCTCACCGAACGGACAGGGTGGGAGCACAGATACGCAGTATTTT	CASSPNGQGGSTDTQYF
-	TRBV27	-	TRBJ2-7	TGTGCCAGCAGTTTACAGGGCTCCTACGAGCAGTACTTC	CASSLQGSYEQYF
-	TRBV18	few	TRBJ1-1	TGTGCCAGCTCAATGCTCGAAAGTAACACTGAAGCTTTCTTT	CASSMLESNTEAFF
-	TRBV19	few	TRBJ1-2	TGTGCCAGCGTATCGTCAGGGAACTATGGCTACACCTTC	CASVSSGNYGYTF
TRBD1	TRBV5-4	few	TRBJ2-5	TGTGCCAGCAGCAAGGACAGGGGCCAAGAGACCCAGTACTTC	CASSKDRGQETQYF
-	TRBV14	-	TRBJ2-3	TGTGCCAGCAGCCAATGGGCGGGTAGCACAGATACGCAGTATTTT	CASSQWAGSTDTQYF
TRBD2	TRBV2	-	TRBJ2-7	TGTGCCAGCAGTGGCCGGGCTAGCGGTTCCTACGAGCAGTACTTC	CASSGRASGSYEQYF
-	TRBV5-4	-	TRBJ2-3	TGTGCCAGCAGCTTGGGAGGGTTAACAGATACGCAGTATTTT	CASSLGGLTDTQYF
-	TRBV14	-	TRBJ1-2	TGTGCCAGCAGCCAAGATCAAGGGACCCTGGGGAGCTACACCTTC	CASSQDQGTLGSYTF
-	TRBV7-2	-	TRBJ1-6	TGTGCCAGCAGCTTCGGAGGAGGCAGTACGTCCCTCCACTTT	CASSFGGGSTSLHF
-	TRBV6-5	-	TRBJ2-7	TGTGCCAGCAGTAACCTGTATGAGCAGTACTTC	CASSNLYEQYF
-	TRBV11-1	-	TRBJ2-1	TGTGCCAGCAGCTTAGGTCCCGGCTTCCATGAGCAGTTCTTC	CASSLGPGFHEQFF
-	TRBV7-8	-	TRBJ2-3	TGTGCCAGCAGCCCTACAGGGAGTCAGCAGTATTTT	CASSPTGSQQYF
TRBD1	TRBV5-6	few	TRBJ2-5	TGTGCCAGCAGCGGGGACAGGGCGCGAGAGACCCAGTACTTC	CASSGDRARETQYF
-	TRBV7-2	-	TRBJ2-1	TGTGCCAGCAGCTTAGCGCGCGGGGAGCAGTTCTTC	CASSLARGEQFF
-	TRBV11-3	-	TRBJ1-3	TGTGCCAGCAGCTTAGAGACGCAAGGGAACACCATATATTTT	CASSLETQGNTIYF
-	TRBV6-5	few	TRBJ1-2	TGTGCCAGCAGCCAGGGAGGTGGCTACACCTTC	CASSQGGGYTF
-	TRBV6-1	-	TRBJ1-5	TGTGCCAGCAGTGATTCGGGAAAAGGCAATCAGCCCCAGCATTTT	CASSDSGKGNQPQHF
-	TRBV10-3	-	TRBJ2-1	TGTGCCATCAGTGAGTCTGCGAGGGGCGAGCAGTTCTTC	CAISESARGEQFF
-	TRBV27	-	TRBJ2-5	TGTGCCAGCAGTTTTAGCCCACAAGAGACCCAGTACTTC	CASSFSPQETQYF
TRBD2	TRBV7-2	-	TRBJ2-1	TGTGCCAGCACCGGCGGGAGTCACAATGAGCAGTTCTTC	CASTGGSHNEQFF
TRBD2	TRBV19	-	TRBJ2-3	TGTGCCAGTAGTTACAACGAGCTAGCGGGAGATACGCAGTATTTT	CASSYNELAGDTQYF
-	TRBV6-1	-	TRBJ2-2	TGTGCCAGCGTTGAGACCGGGGAGCTGTTTTTT	CASVETGELFF
TRBD1	TRBV6-1	once	TRBJ2-3	TGTGCCAGCAGTCGGGGGGGACAGGGGGCAGATACGCAGTATTTT	CASSRGGQGADTQYF
-	TRBV9	few	TRBJ1-1	TGTGCCAGCAGCGTAATCGGATCTGAAGCTTTCTTT	CASSVIGSEAFF
TRBD2	TRBV5-1	-	TRBJ2-1	TGCGCCAGCAGCTTAAGTAGCGGGAACTCCTACAATGAGCAGTTCTTC	CASSLSSGNSYNEQFF
-	TRBV19	-	TRBJ1-2	TGTGCCAGTAGTATCCGACAAGCGGGCTACACCTTC	CASSIRQAGYTF
-	TRBV7-9	-	TRBJ2-1	TGTGCCAGCCTCCTTTATGGTGCCGGGAGCAATGAGCAGTTCTTC	CASLLYGAGSNEQFF
TRBD2	TRBV11-2	-	TRBJ2-5	TGTGCCAGCAGCCTCCGGGGTCTGGAGGGAGGGCCTCGAGAGGAGACCCAGTACTTC	CASSLRGLEGGPREETQYF
-	TRBV6-5	-	TRBJ1-5	TGTGCCAGCAGTATCGAGAGGGGTAGGACCCAGCATTTT	CASSIERGRTQHF
-	TRBV5-8	once	TRBJ1-1	TGTGCCAGCAGCTTTACCTTGGGGAACACTGAAGCTTTCTTT	CASSFTLGNTEAFF